This T cell receptor beta chain comes out of a study of control samples from healthy donors and cancer patients. The V gene's germline CDR1 is MNHEY and CDR2 SMNVEV (reference sequence). This CDR3 has 13 amino acids. V trimming: 5 bases; J trimming: 4 bases; junction bases outside the gene matches: 2. Profiling relied on immunoSEQ multiplex PCR, and the TCRdb table lists in-frame clones only, not all of them. The sample records 95,000 to 120,000 clones, approximately 84% being singletons. The sample taken for sequencing was blood. The J gene is TRBJ1-2, the V gene TRBV27, with 9 bases lining up with TRBD1. This clonotype originated in a man between 18 and 29 years old in good health. The CDR3 spells CASSKDRGYGYTF. DNA of the CDR3: TGTGCCAGCAGTAAGGACAGGGGCTATGGCTACACCTTC.